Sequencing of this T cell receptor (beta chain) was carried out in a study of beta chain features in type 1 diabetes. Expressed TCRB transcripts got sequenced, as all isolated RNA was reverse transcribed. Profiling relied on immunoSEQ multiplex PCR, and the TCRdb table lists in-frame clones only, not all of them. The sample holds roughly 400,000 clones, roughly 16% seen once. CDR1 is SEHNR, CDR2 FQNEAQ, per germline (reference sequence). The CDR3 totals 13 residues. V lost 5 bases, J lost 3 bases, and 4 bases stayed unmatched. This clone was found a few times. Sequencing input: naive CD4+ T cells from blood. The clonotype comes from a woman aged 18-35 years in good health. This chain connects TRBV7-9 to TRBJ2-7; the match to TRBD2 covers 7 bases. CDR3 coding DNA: TGTGCCAGCAGCACGACTAGCTTCTACGAGCAGTACTTC. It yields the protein CASSTTSFYEQYF.